The rows below give T cell receptor beta chains drawn from one sample of a study of blood T cells in healthy people across ages. TCRdb recomputed calls from the 5' RACE reads with MiXCR, one row per CDR3 protein. The sample yields some 890,000 distinct CDR3 sequences, approximately 32% seen once. These data also featured in a second study, about T cells of mothers and their children.

Sequenced: blood. Receptors originate from a woman in her 40s in good health. Each CDR3 is given with its conserved first and last residue. The order of the fields is D gene, V gene, clone size, J gene, CDR3 DNA, CDR3 protein. A D gene is named only where the DNA matches it firmly. For some rows the clone size is stated as once, few or many, or as a class when expanded; others skip it.

.	TRBV29-1	many	TRBJ2-7	TGCAGCGTTGTATTGTGGCAGGGGGGCCACGAGCAGTACTTC	CSVVLWQGGHEQYF
.	TRBV5-1	.	TRBJ2-1	TGCGCCAGCAGCTTGGATGCCTGGCCGCCAGAGCAGTTCTTC	CASSLDAWPPEQFF
.	TRBV9	many	TRBJ2-3	TGTGCCAGCGCCCGGGGAAGCACAGATACGCAGTATTTT	CASARGSTDTQYF
.	TRBV29-1	.	TRBJ1-2	TGCAGCGTCCCCAGAGGCTATGGCTACACCTTC	CSVPRGYGYTF
.	TRBV5-1	.	TRBJ2-2	TGCGCCAGCAGCTTGGACGGGAGAGATACCGGGGAGCTGTTTTTT	CASSLDGRDTGELFF
.	TRBV12-3/TRBV12-4	few	TRBJ2-3	TGTGCCAGCAGCAAATTTGGTTTAGTAGATGACGCAGATACGCAGTATTTT	CASSKFGLVDDADTQYF
.	TRBV20-1	.	TRBJ2-4	TGCAGTGCTAGAGATTGGGCCTCCCCTAGGGCCAAAAACATTCAGTACTTC	CSARDWASPRAKNIQYF
.	TRBV11-2	many	TRBJ1-2	TGTGCCAGCAGCCTCGGGCAGGTGGGCGGCTACACCTTC	CASSLGQVGGYTF
.	TRBV5-1	.	TRBJ2-1	TGCGCCAGCAGCCCCCCAGGGGCCTCATCCTACAATGAGCAGTTCTTC	CASSPPGASSYNEQFF
.	TRBV7-9	many	TRBJ1-1	TGTGCCAGCAGCTTAGAGCTCGGAGGAGCTTTCTTT	CASSLELGGAFF
.	TRBV9	.	TRBJ1-1	TGTGCCAGCAGCCCTACCTCGACAGCGAACACTGAAGCTTTCTTT	CASSPTSTANTEAFF
.	TRBV29-1	.	TRBJ2-7	TGCAGCGTTGTGGCGTCAAACTCCTACGAGCAGTACTTC	CSVVASNSYEQYF
TRBD1	TRBV7-6	few	TRBJ2-7	TGTGCCAGCAGCTTAGGGGACAGGTCGGGCGAGCAGTACTTC	CASSLGDRSGEQYF
.	TRBV28	many	TRBJ1-2	TGTGCCAGCAGATCCCGACTCATGGAGGGGCAGATCTATGGCTACACCTTC	CASRSRLMEGQIYGYTF
TRBD1	TRBV28	many	TRBJ2-5	TGTGCCAGCAGTACAGGGGAGCAGACCCAGTACTTC	CASSTGEQTQYF
.	TRBV20-1	few	TRBJ2-7	TGCAGTGCCCACGACCCGGACGGTCCCTACGAGCAGTACTTC	CSAHDPDGPYEQYF
.	TRBV7-9	once	TRBJ1-1	TGTGCCAGCAGCCCCCCCAGGGTCTCTGAAGCTTTCTTT	CASSPPRVSEAFF
.	TRBV6-2/TRBV6-3	.	TRBJ2-5	TGTGCCAGCAGTCCCGGGACGGTTTACCAAGAGACCCAGTACTTC	CASSPGTVYQETQYF
TRBD1	TRBV28	.	TRBJ2-4	TGTGCCAGCACCGAAGGGGGCAGCTCCTACGGGCAGTACTTC	CASTEGGSSYGQYF
TRBD1	TRBV12-3/TRBV12-4	few	TRBJ1-1	TGTGCCAGCAGTTTTGGTCAGGGGGCGAACACTGAAGCTTTCTTT	CASSFGQGANTEAFF
TRBD2	TRBV9	few	TRBJ2-1	TGTGCCAGCAGCGTTCGAGGACTAGCGGACAATGAGCAGTTCTTC	CASSVRGLADNEQFF
.	TRBV28	.	TRBJ2-5	TGTGCCAGCATCGGAGGGGAGACCCAGTACTTC	CASIGGETQYF
.	TRBV30	.	TRBJ1-1	TGTGCCTGGGCCCGGGTGTACAATGAAGCTTTCTTT	CAWARVYNEAFF
TRBD1	TRBV6-5	few	TRBJ1-1	TGTGCCAGCAGCCGACCTGACAGGGACCAGGCTTTCTTT	CASSRPDRDQAFF
.	TRBV3-1	few	TRBJ2-5	TGTGCCACCAAAAGGGCCCAAGAGACCCAGTACTTC	CATKRAQETQYF
TRBD2	TRBV3-1	many	TRBJ2-5	TGTGCCAGCAGCCCAGGAGTGCTAGCGGGGTTCCAAGAGACCCAGTACTTC	CASSPGVLAGFQETQYF
.	TRBV11-2	.	TRBJ2-1	TGTGCCAGCAGCTTAGAGGGTAGGCGGGGGCAGAATGAGCAGTTCTTC	CASSLEGRRGQNEQFF
.	TRBV19	.	TRBJ2-7	TGTGCCAGTAGTATGGGACTGCTTGGCGAGCAGTACTTC	CASSMGLLGEQYF
.	TRBV5-6	few	TRBJ1-5	TGTGCCAGCAGCTTGGCCTTAAATCAGCCCCCGCATTTT	CASSLALNQPPHF
TRBD2	TRBV7-3	few	TRBJ2-1	TGTGCCAGCAGCATCGGACTAGACACTTGGAATGAGCAGTTCTTC	CASSIGLDTWNEQFF
TRBD2	TRBV5-1	.	TRBJ2-1	TGCGCCAGCAGCTTCACTAGCGGGGGGGCCTATGAGCAGTTCTTC	CASSFTSGGAYEQFF
.	TRBV5-6	many	TRBJ1-2	TGTGCCAGCAGCTTGGTGGGTCCTTATGGCTACACCTTC	CASSLVGPYGYTF
.	TRBV29-1	.	TRBJ2-1	TGCAGCGTTGAGGAGGGGGCCGCTGAATCCTACAATGAGCAGTTCTTC	CSVEEGAAESYNEQFF